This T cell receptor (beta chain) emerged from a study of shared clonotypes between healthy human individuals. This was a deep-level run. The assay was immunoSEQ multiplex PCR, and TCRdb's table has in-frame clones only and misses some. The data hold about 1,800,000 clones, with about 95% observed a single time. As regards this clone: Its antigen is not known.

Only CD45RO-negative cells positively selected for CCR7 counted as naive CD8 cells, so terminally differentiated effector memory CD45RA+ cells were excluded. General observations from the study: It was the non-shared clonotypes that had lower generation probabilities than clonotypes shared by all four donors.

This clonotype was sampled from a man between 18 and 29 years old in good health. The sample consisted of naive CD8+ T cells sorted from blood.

The CDR3 region is CASSQDTSMETQYF. CDR3 DNA sequence: TGTGCCAGCAGCCAGGACACCTCAATGGAGACCCAGTACTTC. The rearrangement joins TRBV7-9 to TRBJ2-5, with D possibly being TRBD1 (5 bases). Germline CDR1 SEHNR, CDR2 FQNEAQ (reference sequence). V lost 5 bases, J lost 5 bases, and 15 bases lay in between. The CDR3 covers 14 residues.